A single sample is the source of the 14 T cell receptor beta chains below, sequenced in a study of radiation and T cells in renal cell carcinoma. The data were produced by immunoSEQ multiplex PCR, yet TCRdb's version contains in-frame clones alone and is incomplete. This sample yields about 140,000 clones, of which roughly 83% are seen a single time; around 25% belongs to the top ten. Time point denoted: baseline pretreatment blood. Documented treatment: 15 Gy SBRT to primary tumor, nephrectomy 4 weeks later. The material sequenced was blood, taken from a patient whose treatment included radiotherapy and nephrectomy. These receptors came from a woman aged 45-60 years with renal cell carcinoma.

This CDR3 is CASSQTNRVEQYF. The DNA of the CDR3 is TGTGCCAGCAGCCAAACCAACAGGGTCGAGCAGTACTTC. The V and J genes are TRBV7-9 and TRBJ2-7; maybe TRBD1 (6 bases). V lost 5 bases, J lost 6 bases, and 14 bases lay in between. Germline-derived CDR1 and CDR2 are SEHNR and FQNEAQ (reference sequence). This CDR3 spans 13 amino acids.

This clone was picked up a small number of times. The chain employs TRBV7-3 and TRBJ2-3; 7 bases fit TRBD2. After removal of 2 bases from V and 8 bases from J, the junction contained 1 base not matched to a gene. Germline assignment: CDR1 SGHTA and CDR2 FQGTGA. CDR3 length equals 12 residues. The CDR3 loop reads CASSLSSGTQYF. The DNA of the CDR3 is TGTGCCAGCAGCTTATCTAGCGGTACGCAGTATTTT. The entire variable domain, with the rest obtained from reference TRBV7-3 and TRBJ2-3, is as follows: GAGVSQTPSNKVTEKGKYVELRCDPISGHTALYWYRQSLGQGPEFLIYFQGTGAADDSGLPNDRFFAVRPEGSVSTLKIQRTERGDSAVYLCASSLSSGTQYFGPGTRLTVL.

This clone occurred a few times. The chain links TRBV11-2 to TRBJ2-3; D is uncertain. CDR3 size: 12 residues. Germline V gives CDR1 SGHAT, CDR2 FQNNGV. Trimming removed 1 base from V and 6 bases from J, with 5 bases in between. The CDR3 spells CASSLVGDTQYF. DNA of the CDR3: TGTGCCAGCAGCTTAGTAGGGGATACGCAGTATTTT.

The table lists this clone with a few counts. This chain links TRBV28 with TRBJ1-1, with 9 nucleotides matching TRBD1. With V trimmed by 5 bases and J by 3 bases, 10 bases remained unmatched. There are 16 residues in the CDR3. Germline V gene sequence: CDR1 MDHEN, CDR2 SYDVKM. As DNA, the CDR3 is TGTGCCAGCAGTGCGGGGACAGGGTACGGGGACACTGAAGCTTTCTTT. This gives the protein CASSAGTGYGDTEAFF.

This sequence joins TRBV5-5 and TRBJ1-3; D not resolved. Germline CDR1 reads SGHKS; CDR2 reads YYEKEE (reference sequence). The germline V and J ends were trimmed by 0 bases and 4 bases, with 5 bases remaining between them. The CDR3 sequence is 13 residues long. CDR3 in amino acids: CASSLVRGNTIYF. The CDR3 bases are TGTGCCAGCAGCTTGGTTCGCGGAAACACCATATATTTT.

CDR3 DNA sequence: TGTGCCAGCAGCTTTGACGCGGACAGCTCCTACAATGAGCAGTTCTTC. Translated, it gives CASSFDADSSYNEQFF. The chain couples TRBV11-3 to TRBJ2-1; TRBD1 is a possible D gene (6 bases). Trimming took 3 bases from V and 0 from J, leaving 12 bases between them. The CDR3 runs to 16 residues. The germline gives CDR1 SGHNT, CDR2 YENEEA.

The chain is built from TRBV15 and TRBJ1-2; D is undetermined. The V gene lost 0 bases and the J gene lost 6 bases, with 11 bases spanning the gap. This CDR3 contains 14 residues. Per germline, CDR1 LNHNV and CDR2 YYDKDF (reference sequence). The CDR3 sequence: CATSRDQAEDGYTF. DNA for the CDR3: TGTGCCACCAGCAGAGATCAAGCAGAAGATGGCTACACCTTC.

This sequence joins TRBV6-5 and TRBJ2-1; D possibly uses TRBD1 or TRBD2 (5 bases each). This CDR3 is 16 amino acids long. From germline, CDR1 is MNHEY and CDR2 SVGAGI. V was shortened by 2 bases and J by 6 bases, with 17 bases between the two germline ends. DNA of the CDR3: TGTGCCAGCAGTTACCCAGGGACCCTCTCCCCCAATGAGCAGTTCTTC. Encoded protein: CASSYPGTLSPNEQFF.

The J gene is TRBJ2-2, the V gene TRBV19, with TRBD2 identical over 10 bases. With 7 bases clipped from V and 3 bases from J, the junction kept 11 bases outside the gene matches. The CDR3 extends over 17 amino acids. The germline V gene encodes CDR1 LNHDA and CDR2 SQIVND (reference sequence). The CDR3 DNA reads as TGTGCCAGTACCTCTACCGGACTAGCGGCGGACACCGGGGAGCTGTTTTTT. The encoded protein is CASTSTGLAADTGELFF.

CDR3 in DNA: TGTGCCAGTAGTGCTCAGGGGCTTAATGACGACGAGCAGTACTTC. This codes for CASSAQGLNDDEQYF. V is TRBV19 and J is TRBJ2-7; D perhaps matches TRBD1 (6 bases). From germline, CDR1 is LNHDA and CDR2 SQIVND (reference sequence). The CDR3 sequence is 15 residues long. Trimming took 5 bases from V and 5 from J, leaving 19 bases between them.

This chain joins TRBV6-1 and TRBJ1-4, with unresolved D. CDR1 MNHNS and CDR2 SASEGT come from the germline V gene. V was shortened by 8 bases and J by 5 bases, with 3 bases between the two germline ends. There are 10 residues in the CDR3. The CDR3, as DNA: TGTGCCAGCGAGAATGAAAAACTGTTTTTT. Encoded protein: CASENEKLFF.

The V and J genes are TRBV5-8 and TRBJ1-1; D might be TRBD1 (6 bases). The CDR3 is 14 amino acids. V lost 4 bases and J 3 bases, leaving 13 bases between the germline ends. Germline V gives CDR1 SGHTS, CDR2 YDEGEE. CDR3 in DNA: TGTGCCAGCAGCGGCCACTCAGGGGACACTGAAGCTTTCTTT. This codes for CASSGHSGDTEAFF. Looking up the rest from reference TRBV5-8 and TRBJ1-1 gives the full variable domain: EAGVTQSPTHLIKTRGQQATLRCSPISGHTSVYWYQQALGLGLQFLLWYDEGEERNRGNFPPRFSGRQFPNYSSELNVNALELEDSALYLCASSGHSGDTEAFFGQGTRLTVV.

The chain carries TRBV5-6 and TRBJ2-7, with 7 bases fitting TRBD2. Germline CDR1 and CDR2: SGHDT and YYEEEE. This CDR3 region has 16 residues. Unmatched junction bases numbered 10, after V lost 4 bases and J lost 0 bases. CDR3: CASSPGGGPSSYEQYF. The CDR3 bases are TGTGCCAGCAGCCCTGGGGGGGGACCCTCCTCCTACGAGCAGTACTTC.

The rearrangement joins TRBV7-2 to TRBJ2-6; the D gene is possibly TRBD2 (6 bases). The CDR3 has 16 amino acids. From germline, CDR1 is SGHTA and CDR2 FQGNSA. V lost 1 base and J 3 bases, leaving 10 bases between the germline ends. The CDR3 nucleotides are TGTGCCAGCAGCTTAGATCGCGGGATTGGGGCCAACGTCCTGACTTTC. This translates into CASSLDRGIGANVLTF. Complete variable domain (other parts from reference TRBV7-2 and TRBJ2-6): GAGVSQSPSNKVTEKGKDVELRCDPISGHTALYWYRQSLGQGLEFLIYFQGNSAPDKSGLPSDRFSAERTGGSVSTLTIQRTQQEDSAVYLCASSLDRGIGANVLTFGAGSRLTVL.